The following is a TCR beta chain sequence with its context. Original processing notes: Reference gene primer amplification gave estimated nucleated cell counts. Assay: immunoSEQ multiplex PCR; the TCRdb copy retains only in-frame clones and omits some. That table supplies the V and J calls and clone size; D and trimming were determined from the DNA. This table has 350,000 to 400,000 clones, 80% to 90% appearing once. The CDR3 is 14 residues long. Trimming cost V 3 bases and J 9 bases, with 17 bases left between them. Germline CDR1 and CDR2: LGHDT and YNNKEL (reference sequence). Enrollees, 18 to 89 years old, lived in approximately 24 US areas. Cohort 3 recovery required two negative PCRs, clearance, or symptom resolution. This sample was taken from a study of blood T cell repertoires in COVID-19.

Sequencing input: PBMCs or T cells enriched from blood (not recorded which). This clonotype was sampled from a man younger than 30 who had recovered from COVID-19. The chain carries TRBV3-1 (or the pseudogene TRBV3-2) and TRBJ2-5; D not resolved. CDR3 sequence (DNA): TGTGCCAGCAGCCACCAAGGCCTAGACCCTGCCCAGTACTTC. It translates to CASSHQGLDPAQYF.